Presented here are 21 T cell receptor beta chains from one specimen sequenced in a study of blood T cell repertoires in COVID-19. Only in-frame clones appear in the TCRdb table, and some are missing; sequencing was by immunoSEQ multiplex PCR. This repertoire shows roughly 150,000 clones, roughly 85% found once; its top ten account for around 20%. Sequencing input: PBMCs or T cells enriched from blood (not recorded which). These TCRs come from a woman in her 70s in a cohort exposed to, infected with or recovered from COVID-19 (not recorded which).

The rearrangement links TRBV19 to TRBJ2-7; 7 bases are a match to TRBD1. The V gene end was trimmed by 0 bases and the J gene end by 0 bases; junction bases not matched to a gene: 14. Germline V CDR1 and CDR2: LNHDA, SQIVND (reference sequence). The CDR3 loop spans 19 amino acids. CDR3 sequence reads: CASSIDHPEGAAGSYEQYF. For the CDR3, the DNA is TGTGCCAGTAGTATAGATCACCCAGAGGGGGCCGCGGGCTCCTACGAGCAGTACTTC.

This chain links TRBV5-8 with TRBJ1-2; no clear D gene. With 0 bases removed from V and 0 bases from J, the gap between germline ends came to 6 bases. This CDR3 spans 14 amino acids. The germline CDR1 and CDR2 sequences are SGHTS and YDEGEE. CDR3 sequence (DNA): TGTGCCAGCAGCTTGGACGGGTCTAACTATGGCTACACCTTC. Its translation is CASSLDGSNYGYTF.

The rearrangement uses TRBV11-2 and TRBJ2-2, with a possible D match to TRBD1 (7 bases). Trimming pared 6 bases from V and 6 bases from J, leaving 20 bases between. The CDR3 sequence is 16 residues long. CDR1 is SGHAT and CDR2 is FQNNGV in the germline V gene. For the CDR3, the DNA is TGTGCCAGCAGACTCATCCAGGGGGGTGGGTCCGGGGAGCTGTTTTTT. It specifies CASRLIQGGGSGELFF.

This chain connects TRBV5-1 to TRBJ1-6; D unresolved. CDR1 SGHRS and CDR2 YFSETQ come from the germline V gene. Trimming took 0 bases from V and 10 from J, leaving 8 bases between them. This CDR3 has 13 residues. The CDR3 DNA is TGCGCCAGCAGCTTGGGAGGAGAATCACCCCTCCACTTT. Translation: CASSLGGESPLHF.

As concerns this clone: One end of the junction does not line up with germline, which may come from a read error. The chain has TRBV18 and TRBJ2-1; 10 bases agree with TRBD2. This CDR3 comprises 13 residues. CDR1 KGHSH and CDR2 LQKENI come from the germline V gene. The DNA for the CDR3 is TGTGCCAGCTCATCACCCGGGACTAGCGTTGCGTTCTTC. Its translation is CASSSPGTSVAFF. The full variable domain, completed using reference TRBV18 and TRBJ2-1, is NAGVMQNPRHLVRRRGQEARLRCSPMKGHSHVYWYRQLPEEGLKFMVYLQKENIIDESGMPKERFSAEFPKEGPSILRIQQVVRGDSAAYFCASSSPGTSVAFFGPGTRLTVL.

V and J are TRBV2 and TRBJ1-2, with D possibly TRBD1 on 6 matching bases. Between the trimmed V and J ends, which lost 6 bases and 3 bases, there was a span of 8 bases. The CDR3 runs 12 residues. Germline V gives CDR1 SNHLY, CDR2 FYNNEI. This CDR3 reads CASRNRDYGYTF. The CDR3 DNA reads TGTGCCAGCAGAAACAGGGACTATGGCTACACCTTC.

The chain links TRBV6-5 to TRBJ1-1; D is unresolved. There are 15 residues in the CDR3. Germline values: CDR1 MNHEY, CDR2 SVGAGI. V dropped 0 bases and J dropped 4 bases, with 12 bases sitting between them. As DNA, the CDR3 is TGTGCCAGCAGTTACTCAGGAGGCGTTCCCACTGAAGCTTTCTTT. Translating gives CASSYSGGVPTEAFF.

The chain couples TRBV2 to TRBJ1-2; 9 bases line up with TRBD1. The junction had 9 bases not matched to a gene; V was cut back by 9 bases and J by 4 bases. The length of the CDR3 is 14 residues. Germline loops: CDR1 SNHLY, CDR2 FYNNEI. The CDR3 reads CASRQGGQFYGYTF. CDR3 nucleotides: TGTGCCAGTAGACAGGGGGGACAATTCTATGGCTACACCTTC.

The chain joins TRBV28 to TRBJ1-5, with no clear D. Germline V gene sequence: CDR1 MDHEN, CDR2 SYDVKM. This CDR3 region has 14 residues. V was pared by 3 bases and J by 4 bases, with 10 bases between. The CDR3 coding sequence is TGTGCCAGCAGTTTCCCGCAGAGGAATCAGCCCCAGCATTTT. This translates into CASSFPQRNQPQHF.

The chain joins TRBV7-9 to TRBJ2-7; D is possibly TRBD1 (6 bases). V was shortened by 4 bases and J by 6 bases, with 10 bases between the two germline ends. Germline V gene data show CDR1 as SEHNR and CDR2 as FQNEAQ (reference sequence). CDR3 length: 12 amino acids. CDR3 sequence reads: CASSYTGFEQYF. CDR3 bases: TGTGCCAGCAGCTACACAGGGTTCGAGCAGTACTTC.

The sample holds one count of this clone. This sequence joins TRBV11-2 and TRBJ2-7; possibly TRBD1 for D (5 bases). V was trimmed by 3 bases and J by 7 bases, leaving 13 bases between them. From germline, CDR1 is SGHAT and CDR2 FQNNGV. The CDR3 is made up of 13 amino acids. CDR3 residues: CASSLSLQGEQYF. The CDR3 nucleotides are TGTGCCAGCAGCTTGAGCCTCCAGGGTGAGCAGTACTTC.

This clone has more than one count but fewer than ten. V usage is TRBV28 and J usage is TRBJ1-4; D possibly corresponds to TRBD1 (5 bases). The CDR3 length is 15 residues. V lost 6 bases to trimming and J lost 1 base, with 12 bases between them. CDR1 and CDR2 (germline): MDHEN, SYDVKM. CDR3 nucleotides: TGTGCCAGCAGGGGCAGGGTGGGAACTAATGAAAAACTGTTTTTT. Its protein is CASRGRVGTNEKLFF.

The V gene is TRBV27, the J gene TRBJ2-2; 9 positions match TRBD1. Unmatched junction bases numbered 6, after V lost 7 bases and J lost 6 bases. Germline CDR1 MNHEY, CDR2 SMNVEV (reference sequence). CDR3 length equals 14 residues. The DNA for the CDR3 is TGTGCCAGCACTCGGACAGGGGACTCCGGGGAGCTGTTTTTT. Encoded protein: CASTRTGDSGELFF.

The V call is TRBV30, the J call TRBJ1-4, with D perhaps TRBD1 (5 bases). CDR1 is GTSNPN and CDR2 is SVGIG in the germline V gene (reference sequence). CDR3 length: 16 amino acids. V was shortened by 2 bases and J by 4 bases, with 17 bases between the two germline ends. CDR3: CAWSIRPRRGNEKLFF. In DNA, the CDR3 is TGTGCCTGGAGTATACGACCCCGGAGGGGTAATGAAAAACTGTTTTTT.

The chain employs TRBV21-1 and TRBJ1-5; the table's D call, TRBD1, has no DNA check behind it. TRBV21-1 corresponds to a pseudogene. There are 17 residues in the CDR3. The CDR3 nucleotides read TGTGCCAGCACCTCCCGGCGGGGACAGAATAGCAATCAGCCCCAGCATTTT. Encoded protein: CASTSRRGQNSNQPQHF.

J is TRBJ1-1 and V is TRBV7-2; 11 bases match TRBD1. Trimming cost V 3 bases and J 4 bases; bases outside gene matches: 4. The germline V gene encodes CDR1 SGHTA and CDR2 FQGNSA. This CDR3 spans 15 amino acids. In DNA form, the CDR3 reads TGTGCCAGCAGCTTCGGACAGGGGGCGCCCACTGAAGCTTTCTTT. It specifies CASSFGQGAPTEAFF.

The chain recombines TRBV6-5 with TRBJ1-2, with TRBD1 as a possible D gene (5 bases). CDR1 is MNHEY, CDR2 SVGAGI, per germline. The V end was cut by 6 bases, the J end by 4 bases, with 12 bases between. There are 13 residues in the CDR3. CDR3 protein: CASRAWGSYGYTF. CDR3 sequence (DNA): TGTGCCAGCAGAGCATGGGGCAGCTATGGCTACACCTTC.

This clone was counted between two and nine times. The chain links TRBV5-1 to TRBJ1-1; 11 bases align to TRBD1. Germline CDR1 SGHRS, CDR2 YFSETQ. The V gene end was trimmed by 4 bases and the J gene end by 4 bases; junction bases not matched to a gene: 15. This CDR3 spans 18 amino acids. As DNA, the CDR3 is TGCGCCAGCAGCAATCGGACAGGGGGCGGGTCTTTAGGCACTGAAGCTTTCTTT. As protein: CASSNRTGGGSLGTEAFF.

The V gene is TRBV27, the J gene TRBJ2-3, with TRBD2 identical over 9 bases. The V segment lost 0 bases and the J segment 2 bases; nucleotides outside the gene matches: 3. Looked up from germline, CDR1 is MNHEY and CDR2 is SMNVEV (reference sequence). The CDR3 covers 16 residues. CDR3 sequence reads: CASSLSAGGDTDTQYF. The CDR3 DNA reads TGTGCCAGCAGTTTATCGGCGGGAGGGGACACAGATACGCAGTATTTT.

The V and J genes are TRBV7-2 and TRBJ1-1; D call uncertain. The germline V gene encodes CDR1 SGHTA and CDR2 FQGNSA. Trimming removed 5 bases at V and 3 bases at J, with 4 bases between. The CDR3 is 11 residues long. The CDR3 coding sequence is TGTGCCAGCAGCCCGTACACTGAAGCTTTCTTT. Translated: CASSPYTEAFF.

This clone was observed once. The chain employs TRBV6-2 or TRBV6-3 and TRBJ2-7, with D possibly matching TRBD1 (5 bases). Germline V lookup: CDR1 MNHEY, CDR2 SVGEGT. This CDR3 region has 15 residues. V was cut by 6 bases and J by 0 bases, with 15 bases left in between. The CDR3 loop reads CASSFRQLLSYEQYF. As DNA, the CDR3 is TGTGCCAGCAGCTTCAGACAGCTCCTCTCCTACGAGCAGTACTTC.